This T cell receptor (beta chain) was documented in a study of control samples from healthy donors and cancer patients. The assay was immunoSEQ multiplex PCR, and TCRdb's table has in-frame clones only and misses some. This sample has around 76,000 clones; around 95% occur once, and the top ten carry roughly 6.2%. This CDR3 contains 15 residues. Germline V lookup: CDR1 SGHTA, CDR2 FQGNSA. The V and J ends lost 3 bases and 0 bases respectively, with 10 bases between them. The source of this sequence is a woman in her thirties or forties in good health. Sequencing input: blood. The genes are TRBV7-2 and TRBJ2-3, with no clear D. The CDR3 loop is CASSFGDHSTDTQYF. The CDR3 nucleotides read TGTGCCAGCAGCTTTGGTGACCATAGCACAGATACGCAGTATTTT.